This T cell receptor (beta chain) emerged from a study of blood T cell repertoires in COVID-19 (dated by TCRdb to 2018 to 2020). In terms of the full investigation: Samples covering the acute and convalescent phases of COVID-19 were provided by collaborators in the United States, Italy and Spain. Sample metadata almost always included a de-identified subject ID, COVID-19 status, age in years and sex. The material from the prospective study consisted of cDNA or gDNA derived from T cells, B-cell-depleted T cells, or PBMCs. The dataset comprised deeply sampled blood TCRbeta repertoires from subjects exposed to, actively infected with, or recovered from COVID-19. Where available, HLA class I and class II types were obtained from metadata supplied by the sample provider rather than from assay-based typing. Samples were obtained from the ongoing ImmuneRACE study (first 160 participants) and from over 1,000 subjects provided by 6 global collaborators. The repertoires were made available in a free public database intended to serve as a resource for research on the immune response to SARS-CoV-2. The research as a whole found: The quantity of clinical and demographic metadata differed by source and by participant and was supplied without curation.

TCRbeta CDR3 regions were amplified from genomic DNA by means of the immunoSEQ Assay, a bias-controlled multiplex PCR. As for the original processing: The number of nucleated cells in each sample was estimated from the amplification of reference gene primers within the assay. To quantify the absolute abundance of each unique TCRbeta CDR3 rearrangement, sequence reads were collapsed and filtered. Productive Simpson clonality was computed per sample as the square root of Simpson's diversity index over productive rearrangements. TCRdb mirrors the immuneACCESS table, restricted to in-frame sequences. Some clones are absent from its copies; in checked studies, under half trace to an unresolved V gene, and the reason for the others is unknown. V and J calls and clone size are those listed in that table; D and trimming were worked out from the DNA. For this sample there are approximately 300,000 clones; roughly 87% appear just once. The biggest ten clones account for roughly 2% of the sample.

Another Seattle source contributed samples from volunteer blood donors who had recovered from COVID-19. Each collaborating institution followed its own protocols to collect whole blood in K2EDTA tubes. For TCRbeta analysis, collaborators shipped samples in one of three forms: frozen whole blood, isolated PBMCs, or DNA extracted from either of those sample types. Notes on this clone: The antigen it recognizes is unknown. No much larger clone is present one base from it, and per-base qualities are unavailable.

The germline V gene provides CDR1 MNHEY and CDR2 SVGEGT. The junction carries 14 bases between V and J, which are trimmed by 1 base and 5 bases respectively. The CDR3 goes from the cysteine to the phenylalanine over 15 residues. CDR3 DNA only is kept here, 45 bases in frame from base 1. The rearranged chain carries TRBV6-2 or TRBV6-3 and TRBJ1-1; possibly the D gene is TRBD1, per 5 matching bases. The sequenced sample consisted of peripheral blood. The receptor's source is a woman aged 45 to 65 who had recovered from COVID-19. This receptor has the CDR3 CASSYLWGGGTEAFF. In nucleotide form, the sequence is TGTGCCAGCAGTTACTTGTGGGGCGGGGGAACTGAAGCTTTCTTT.